This T cell receptor beta chain was sequenced for a study of regulatory T cells in long-lasting Graves disease. The wider study: Graves' patients with a new diagnosis had received antithyroid drugs under 3 months.

This clonotype was observed many times. Antigen: not known. To make TCR beta libraries, researchers used iRepertoire HTBI primers and Arm-PCR of CDR3 regions. TCRdb analysed the multiplex PCR reads with MiXCR anew, one entry per CDR3 protein. The sample has roughly 420,000 distinct CDR3 sequences; 16% are singletons. Time point reported: newly diagnosed GD, antithyroid drugs for less than 3 months. Following extraction of RNA from PBMCs, that RNA was used to make the TCR library. Study-wide results and caveats: Lower TCR diversity characterized persistent Graves' patients relative to newly diagnosed patients.

Germline CDR1 and CDR2: SGHVS and FQNEAQ. The CDR3 contains 14 residues. V lost 1 base and J lost 4, with 10 bases in between. The same data also contributed to another study, on T cells in Graves' hyperthyroidism and ophthalmopathy. From that paper: Recently diagnosed hyperthyroidism of less than 2 months' duration affected patients aged 18 to 65.

The genes are TRBV7-8 and TRBJ1-2, with no clear D. Sequences were derived from peripheral blood mononuclear cells (PBMCs), sampled at new diagnosis, from a patient treated with antithyroid drugs. The TCR sequence derives from a woman younger than 35 with Graves disease. The chain's CDR3 is CASSLGRQSYGYTF. The CDR3 nucleotides read TGTGCCAGCAGCTTAGGTCGCCAGAGCTATGGCTACACCTTC.